This is a list of T cell receptor beta chains from one sample in a study of shared clonotypes between healthy human individuals. TCRdb keeps only in-frame clones here, not all; method: immunoSEQ multiplex PCR. The sample holds approximately 720,000 clones, 92% seen once. Input material: naive CD8+ T cells sorted from blood. All receptors come from a man aged 25-40 years in good health. Both conserved end residues are part of each CDR3. D genes are given only for firm matches. Clone size is given for some rows only: seen once, a few or many times, or a class if the clone is expanded.

NA,TRBV21-1,TRBJ2-7,NA,CASSKTPDPYEQYF,TGTGCCAGCAGCAAAACGCCAGACCCATACGAGCAGTACTTC
NA,TRBV13,TRBJ2-5,NA,CASSFIGRGASALETQYF,TGTGCCAGCAGCTTTATTGGGCGAGGGGCTTCAGCGTTGGAGACCCAGTACTTC
NA,TRBV6-1,TRBJ2-4,NA,CASSEIGALAKNIQYF,TGTGCCAGCAGTGAAATCGGAGCACTAGCCAAAAACATTCAGTACTTC
few,TRBV6-5,TRBJ2-7,NA,CASLDRKLSGEQYF,TGTGCCAGCCTCGACAGGAAACTCTCTGGCGAGCAGTACTTC
NA,TRBV27,TRBJ2-1,NA,CASSLGLGPHNEQFF,TGTGCCAGCAGTTTGGGTTTGGGACCCCACAATGAGCAGTTCTTC
NA,TRBV27,TRBJ2-6,TRBD2,CASSSGLARSGANVLTF,TGTGCCAGCAGTTCGGGACTAGCTCGCTCTGGGGCCAACGTCCTGACTTTC
NA,TRBV7-6,TRBJ1-1,NA,CASSPGHLNTEAFF,TGTGCCAGCAGCCCTGGACACTTGAACACTGAAGCTTTCTTT
few,TRBV25-1,TRBJ2-7,TRBD2,CASSESGARLAGEYEQYF,TGTGCCAGCAGTGAATCAGGGGCAAGACTAGCGGGAGAGTACGAGCAGTACTTC
NA,TRBV5-5,TRBJ2-3,NA,CASSLGSDTQYF,TGTGCCAGCAGCTTGGGATCAGATACGCAGTATTTT
NA,TRBV7-9,TRBJ2-2,NA,CASRTLNTGELFF,TGTGCCAGCAGGACATTGAACACCGGGGAGCTGTTTTTT
NA,TRBV7-2,TRBJ2-1,NA,CASSLGGFYEQFF,TGTGCCAGCAGCTTAGGGGGTTTCTATGAGCAGTTCTTC
NA,TRBV27,TRBJ2-1,NA,CASSLLGGGEEQFF,TGTGCCAGCAGTTTACTGGGCGGAGGGGAGGAGCAGTTCTTC
NA,TRBV4-1,TRBJ2-4,NA,CASSQVPGRAKNIQYF,TGCGCCAGCAGCCAAGTCCCAGGGAGGGCCAAAAACATTCAGTACTTC
once,TRBV5-1,TRBJ1-1,NA,CASTKLSGAEAFF,TGCGCCAGCACGAAACTGTCAGGGGCTGAAGCTTTCTTT
NA,TRBV19,TRBJ2-1,TRBD2,CASSSGTSRRSQFF,TGTGCCAGTAGTTCCGGGACTAGCCGTCGGTCGCAGTTCTTC
NA,TRBV30,TRBJ2-1,NA,CAWDNYNEQFF,TGTGCCTGGGACAACTACAATGAGCAGTTCTTC
NA,TRBV29-1,TRBJ2-7,NA,CSAWGGPALGNHEQYF,TGCAGCGCGTGGGGGGGGCCAGCATTAGGGAACCACGAGCAGTACTTC
NA,TRBV7-9,TRBJ2-7,TRBD2,CASSLISGLSAYEQYF,TGTGCCAGCAGCTTAATCTCGGGACTATCGGCTTACGAGCAGTACTTC
NA,TRBV11-1,TRBJ2-5,NA,CACSEGGETQYF,TGTGCCTGCTCGGAAGGCGGGGAGACCCAGTACTTC
NA,TRBV28,TRBJ2-3,NA,CASSLAGPDTDTQYF,TGTGCCAGCAGTTTGGCAGGACCTGACACAGATACGCAGTATTTT
NA,TRBV6-5,TRBJ2-2,TRBD1,CASSSGQSNTGELFF,TGTGCCAGCAGTTCGGGACAGTCGAACACCGGGGAGCTGTTTTTT
NA,TRBV28,TRBJ2-1,NA,CASSLNPGAGHEQFF,TGTGCCAGCAGTTTAAATCCAGGGGCGGGCCATGAGCAGTTCTTC
once,TRBV7-9,TRBJ2-2,TRBD2,CASSPTSGSATPNTGELFF,TGTGCCAGCAGCCCGACTAGCGGGAGTGCGACTCCGAACACCGGGGAGCTGTTTTTT
few,TRBV6-1,TRBJ2-3,TRBD2,CASSDPTSGRTDTQYF,TGTGCCAGCAGTGACCCGACTAGCGGGAGGACAGATACGCAGTATTTT
NA,TRBV28,TRBJ2-5,NA,CASSPIQETQYF,TGTGCCAGCAGTCCCATCCAAGAGACCCAGTACTTC
NA,TRBV7-9,TRBJ2-1,NA,CASFDYNEQFF,TGTGCCAGCTTTGACTACAATGAGCAGTTCTTC
NA,TRBV7-9,TRBJ2-5,TRBD2,CASSVFVAGGVQETQYF,TGTGCCAGCAGCGTATTTGTAGCGGGTGGGGTGCAAGAGACCCAGTACTTC
NA,TRBV6-1,TRBJ2-1,NA,CASSPRRGEQFF,TGTGCCAGCAGTCCGAGGCGGGGTGAGCAGTTCTTC
NA,TRBV10-3,TRBJ2-1,TRBD2,CAISALGSGDYNEQFF,TGTGCCATCAGTGCCCTCGGGAGCGGGGACTACAATGAGCAGTTCTTC
NA,TRBV28,TRBJ2-7,NA,CASSFVSSSPYEQYF,TGTGCCAGCAGTTTCGTTTCCTCCAGCCCCTACGAGCAGTACTTC
NA,TRBV14,TRBJ2-7,NA,CASSQETLGTYEQYF,TGTGCCAGCAGCCAAGAAACACTCGGCACCTACGAGCAGTACTTC
NA,TRBV6-5,TRBJ2-1,TRBD2,CASSYITSGNLVEQFF,TGTGCCAGCAGTTACATAACTAGCGGGAACCTGGTTGAGCAGTTCTTC
NA,TRBV28,TRBJ2-1,TRBD1,CASSFSPGQGSRGSNEQFF,TGTGCCAGCAGTTTTAGCCCGGGACAGGGAAGTCGCGGGAGCAATGAGCAGTTCTTC
NA,TRBV27,TRBJ2-1,NA,CASSGFNEQFF,TGTGCCAGCAGCGGTTTCAATGAGCAGTTCTTC
NA,TRBV7-9,TRBJ2-1,NA,CASSPSDGNSYNEQFF,TGTGCCAGCAGCCCCTCCGATGGCAACTCCTACAATGAGCAGTTCTTC
NA,TRBV9,TRBJ1-4,TRBD1,CASSSSGQGNEKLFF,TGTGCCAGCAGCTCCTCGGGACAGGGGAATGAAAAACTGTTTTTT
NA,TRBV7-9,TRBJ1-1,NA,CASSLSLNQNTEAFF,TGTGCCAGCAGCTTATCCCTCAACCAGAACACTGAAGCTTTCTTT
NA,TRBV7-9,TRBJ2-7,NA,CASSLAVSEQYF,TGTGCCAGCAGCTTAGCGGTTTCCGAGCAGTACTTC
NA,TRBV6-5,TRBJ1-4,TRBD1,CASSFQGEKLFF,TGTGCCAGCAGCTTCCAGGGGGAGAAACTGTTTTTT
NA,TRBV7-7,TRBJ2-1,TRBD2,CASSLVASGTYNEQFF,TGTGCCAGCAGCTTAGTCGCTAGCGGGACCTACAATGAGCAGTTCTTC
once,TRBV4-1,TRBJ2-1,NA,CASSQAAYNEQFF,TGCGCCAGCAGCCAAGCAGCCTACAATGAGCAGTTCTTC
NA,TRBV4-3,TRBJ2-1,TRBD2,CASSQDRAGGPYNEQFF,TGCGCCAGCAGCCAAGATCGAGCGGGAGGGCCTTACAATGAGCAGTTCTTC
once,TRBV28,TRBJ2-5,NA,CASSLEAGQYF,TGTGCCAGCAGTTTGGAAGCAGGCCAGTACTTC
NA,TRBV28,TRBJ2-7,NA,CASSLTPGRGPYEQYF,TGTGCCAGCAGTTTAACTCCGGGCCGCGGCCCCTACGAGCAGTACTTC
once,TRBV2,TRBJ1-5,NA,CASSEGDYSNQPQHF,TGTGCCAGCAGTGAAGGGGACTATAGCAATCAGCCCCAGCATTTT
NA,TRBV6-5,TRBJ1-2,TRBD1,CASRKIGTELYGYTF,TGTGCCAGCAGAAAAATTGGGACAGAACTCTATGGCTACACCTTC
NA,TRBV5-1,TRBJ2-7,NA,CASSSREVAYEQYF,TGCGCCAGCAGCTCCAGGGAGGTGGCCTACGAGCAGTACTTC
once,TRBV7-8,TRBJ2-3,NA,CASSLRSRRPNTDTQYF,TGTGCCAGCAGCTTAAGGTCGAGGAGGCCAAACACAGATACGCAGTATTTT
NA,TRBV4-1,TRBJ2-2,TRBD2,CASSLETPTSGENTGELFF,TGCGCCAGCAGCCTGGAAACCCCGACTAGCGGGGAAAACACCGGGGAGCTGTTTTTT
NA,TRBV27,TRBJ1-6,NA,CATERENSPLHF,TGTGCCACCGAGAGGGAGAATTCACCCCTCCACTTT
NA,TRBV11-2,TRBJ1-1,NA,CASSSPADTIEAFF,TGTGCCAGCAGCTCTCCCGCCGACACTATTGAAGCTTTCTTT
NA,TRBV7-2,TRBJ2-7,TRBD2,CASSSSSLAGDSSLEQYF,TGTGCCAGCAGCTCTAGTAGTCTAGCGGGAGATTCTAGTCTCGAGCAGTACTTC
few,TRBV5-8,TRBJ2-1,TRBD2,CASRGGSGSSSYNEQFF,TGTGCCAGCAGGGGGGGTAGCGGGAGTTCGTCCTACAATGAGCAGTTCTTC
NA,TRBV13,TRBJ2-7,NA,CASSLAGYYEQYF,TGTGCCAGCAGCTTAGCGGGTTACTACGAGCAGTACTTC
once,TRBV7-9,TRBJ1-5,NA,CASSSEVGYNQPQHF,TGTGCCAGCAGCTCCGAAGTCGGGTACAATCAGCCCCAGCATTTT
NA,TRBV5-8,TRBJ2-1,NA,CASSLGESYNEQFF,TGTGCCAGCAGCTTGGGGGAGTCCTACAATGAGCAGTTCTTC
NA,TRBV29-1,TRBJ2-7,NA,CSVRGSQSSYEQYF,TGCAGCGTTAGGGGCAGTCAGTCCTCCTACGAGCAGTACTTC
NA,TRBV15,TRBJ2-7,NA,CATSGGQGSYEQYF,TGTGCCACCAGCGGAGGCCAGGGCTCCTACGAGCAGTACTTC